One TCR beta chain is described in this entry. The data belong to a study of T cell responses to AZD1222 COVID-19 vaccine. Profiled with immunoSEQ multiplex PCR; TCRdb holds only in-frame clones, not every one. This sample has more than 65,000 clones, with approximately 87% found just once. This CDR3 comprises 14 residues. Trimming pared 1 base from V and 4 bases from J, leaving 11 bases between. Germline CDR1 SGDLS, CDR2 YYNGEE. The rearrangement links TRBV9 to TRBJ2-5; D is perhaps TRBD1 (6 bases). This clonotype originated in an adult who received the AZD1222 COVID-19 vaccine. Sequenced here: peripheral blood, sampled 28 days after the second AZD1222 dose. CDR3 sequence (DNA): TGTGCCAGCAGCGTATCGCAGGGGTTAGAGACCCAGTACTTC. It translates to CASSVSQGLETQYF.